The source of this T cell receptor (beta chain) is a study of cytomegalovirus exposure and HLA in healthy donors. Healthy donors of bone marrow made up the group. Both 60 Vbeta primers and 13 Jbeta primers went into the PCR. Method: immunoSEQ multiplex PCR; TCRdb's copy keeps in-frame clones and lacks some. The ten top clones account for around 2.2%, within a sample of 100,000 to 150,000 clones. Study-level results: Presence/absence comparisons presumed near-even sequencing depth among donors.

Note on this clone: The antigen remains unidentified.

Germline CDR1 is SGHTS and CDR2 is YDEGEE. Trimming removed 4 bases from V and 5 bases from J, with 4 bases in between. CDR3 length equals 11 residues. The sequencing input was PBMCs. J is TRBJ1-5 and V is TRBV5-8; D uncertain. The TCR was taken from a middle-aged man in good health and CMV-seronegative. This CDR3 reads CASSIDQPQHF. As DNA, the CDR3 is TGTGCCAGCAGCATAGATCAGCCCCAGCATTTT.